These 8 T cell receptor beta chains originate from one sample sequenced in a study of T-cell reconstitution after alpha-beta-depleted transplantation in children. During its preparation, the TCRbeta library received unique molecular identifiers. TCRdb re-called the PCR reads with MiXCR, one entry per CDR3 protein. The sample lists 900,000 or so distinct CDR3 sequences, 16% occurring once. Specimen: PBMCs, mostly from graft donor cells, collected 360 days after TCRalphabeta/CD19-depleted stem cell transplant. These TCRs come from a male patient between 5 and 17 years old who had a stem cell transplant for acute lymphoblastic leukemia, so the T cells may come from the graft donor.

This chain uses TRBV4-1 with TRBJ2-1; perhaps TRBD2 as D (6 bases). The V and J ends lost 4 bases and 0 bases respectively, with 13 bases between them. The CDR3 is 16 amino acids. CDR1 is MGHRA, CDR2 YSYEKL, per germline. CDR3 protein: CASSLGAGPSYNEQFF. In nucleotides, the CDR3 is TGCGCCAGCAGCCTAGGAGCGGGTCCCTCCTACAATGAGCAGTTCTTC.

The chain is built from TRBV12-3 or TRBV12-4 and TRBJ2-4; D could derive from TRBD1 or TRBD2 (5 bases each). V dropped 5 bases and J dropped 6 bases, with 23 bases sitting between them. The CDR3 extends over 17 amino acids. The CDR3 protein is CASSTSGLTGLRNIQYF. CDR3 DNA sequence: TGTGCCAGCAGTACCTCGGGGCTTACAGGTCTAAGAAACATTCAGTACTTC.

The V and J genes are TRBV7-6 and TRBJ2-3; D may correspond to TRBD1 or TRBD2 (5 bases each). The CDR3 extends over 15 amino acids. Germline CDR1 and CDR2: SGHVS and FNYEAQ. V gave up 1 base and J gave up 4 bases, with 12 bases separating them. The CDR3 DNA reads as TGTGCCAGCAGCTTAGGGGGCCCTAGCCCAGATACGCAGTATTTT. This codes for CASSLGGPSPDTQYF.

This clonotype was detected many times. The genes are TRBV4-1 and TRBJ2-1; tentatively, D is TRBD1 or TRBD2 (5 bases each). The CDR3 runs to 17 residues. V was pared by 0 bases and J by 4 bases, with 16 bases between. Germline V gives CDR1 MGHRA, CDR2 YSYEKL. CDR3 in amino acids: CASSQDMVEGPYNEQFF. The CDR3 DNA reads as TGCGCCAGCAGCCAAGATATGGTAGAGGGACCTTACAATGAGCAGTTCTTC.

This clonotype was counted between two and nine times. The V gene is TRBV5-4, the J gene TRBJ1-1; D ambiguous. The V end lost 0 bases, the J end lost 5 bases, and 11 bases lay between the germline ends. Looked up from germline, CDR1 is SGHNT and CDR2 is YYREEE (reference sequence). There are 14 residues in the CDR3. The CDR3 loop reads CASSLGGAETEAFF. CDR3 DNA sequence: TGTGCCAGCAGCTTGGGAGGCGCGGAGACTGAAGCTTTCTTT.

CDR3 residues: CASSGATSGRIDTQYF. DNA for the CDR3: TGTGCCAGCAGCGGAGCGACTAGCGGGAGGATAGATACGCAGTATTTT. J is TRBJ2-3 and V is TRBV2; 13 bases map to TRBD2. The trim removed 6 bases at V and 5 bases at J, leaving 8 bases unmatched. This CDR3 has 16 amino acids. The germline CDR1 and CDR2 sequences are SNHLY and FYNNEI.

The chain uses TRBV9 and TRBJ2-1; D gene uncertain. The germline V gene encodes CDR1 SGDLS and CDR2 YYNGEE. The CDR3 totals 13 residues. Trimming shortened V by 0 bases and J by 5 bases, and 6 bases separated the two germline ends. The CDR3 coding sequence is TGTGCCAGCAGCGTAGTTAATCACAATGAGCAGTTCTTC. Translating gives CASSVVNHNEQFF.

This clonotype was seen many times. This chain links TRBV5-1 with TRBJ2-2, with a possible D match to TRBD2 (5 bases). This CDR3 region has 15 residues. Trimming took off 2 bases at V and 0 bases at J, with 8 bases between the two ends. From germline, CDR1 is SGHRS and CDR2 YFSETQ. CDR3 amino acids: CASSFAGSNTGELFF. CDR3 sequence (DNA): TGCGCCAGCAGCTTCGCGGGCTCGAACACCGGGGAGCTGTTTTTT.